The TCR beta chain under discussion was sequenced for a study of T cells after yellow fever vaccination (dated by TCRdb to between 2017 and 2020). As for the study more broadly: The SMART-Seq v4 Ultra Low Input RNA kit was used to prepare libraries from fractions with low cell numbers. To track T-cell clones before and after primary and booster YFV17D yellow fever vaccination, bulk TCR alpha and beta repertoires were sequenced longitudinally. Blood was drawn at multiple timepoints before and after primary and secondary immunization, with bulk PBMC replicates and cell subsets isolated. Two healthy male donors made up the cohort, one aged 18 to 29 years and the other aged 30 to 40 years. Study-wide findings and limitations: Only a couple of donors were included in the study, so the extent to which the findings can be generalized is limited. A small fraction of clonotypes appeared in both the CD4 and CD8 compartments, likely as a result of convergent recombination. The secondary T-cell response was weaker than the primary response but faster, peaking on day 5 instead of day 15. After the booster, most clones that had expanded after primary vaccination were detected again (around 96% of CD4 and around 88% of CD8), suggesting broad maintenance of memory. Computational filtering was required because FACS-sorted repertoires could contain abundant contaminating clonotypes from the bulk population.

TCR cDNA was synthesized by 5'RACE template switching, which introduced a universal primer site and unique molecular identifiers. cDNA synthesis was primed from both the TCR alpha and TCR beta constant segments. Library amplification used two PCR steps, and the second PCR step added sample barcodes and sequencing adapters. Sequencing of libraries was performed on Illumina HiSeq 2500 (2x100 bp) or NovaSeq (2x150 bp). The study's processing was this. Reads were demultiplexed and collapsed into UMI consensus sequences with MIGEC, and V(D)J alignment was performed with MiXCR. Vaccine-responding clonotypes were identified with edgeR using replicate PBMC samples, with FDR below 0.01 and a log2 fold change above 5 up to day 15 being required. Each bulk clonotype received a CD4 or CD8 identity based on whether the sequenced CD4 or CD8 repertoire contained that clonotype at higher abundance. The public reads were reanalyzed by TCRdb: fastp trimming at Q25, MiXCR alignment, in-frame beta chains only. Records with the same CDR3 protein are collapsed into one entry carrying the most frequent genes and DNA. The V and J calls come from TCRdb's annotation, not from the publication. Within this sample are a few hundred thousand distinct CDR3 sequences, with about 19% of them counted one time only. The ten top clones hold roughly an eighth of the sample.

The CDR1 and CDR2 encoded by the germline V gene are SGDLS and YYNGEE. Trimming takes 3 bases from V and 1 base from J, and the germline ends sit 16 bases apart. The CDR3, cysteine through phenylalanine, is 17 amino acids long. Kept here is only the CDR3 DNA, which spans 51 bases and is read in frame from base 1. In the paper's terms, the treatment or condition label means: live attenuated yellow fever vaccine strain. At each blood-draw timepoint, two biological replicates of bulk PBMCs were obtained. PBMCs were isolated from peripheral blood using a standard Ficoll-Paque protocol. TriZol was used to extract RNA from bulk PBMCs, CD4 and CD8 fractions, and dextramer-positive and dextramer-negative fractions. Remarks on this clonotype: Its antigen is still unknown. Base-call qualities are not available, and no considerably larger clone is one nucleotide away.

The receptor was derived from a man aged 30 to 39 who received the YFV17D yellow fever vaccine. Sequencing was performed on PBMCs, taken 15 days after the yellow fever booster vaccination. Rearrangement joined TRBV9 to TRBJ2-2; the D element could tentatively be TRBD1 or TRBD2, as 5 bases agree for each. In nucleotide form, the sequence is TGTGCCAGCAGCGGGACACGGGGCGCCTTGAACACCGGGGAGCTGTTTTTT. The encoded protein is CASSGTRGALNTGELFF.